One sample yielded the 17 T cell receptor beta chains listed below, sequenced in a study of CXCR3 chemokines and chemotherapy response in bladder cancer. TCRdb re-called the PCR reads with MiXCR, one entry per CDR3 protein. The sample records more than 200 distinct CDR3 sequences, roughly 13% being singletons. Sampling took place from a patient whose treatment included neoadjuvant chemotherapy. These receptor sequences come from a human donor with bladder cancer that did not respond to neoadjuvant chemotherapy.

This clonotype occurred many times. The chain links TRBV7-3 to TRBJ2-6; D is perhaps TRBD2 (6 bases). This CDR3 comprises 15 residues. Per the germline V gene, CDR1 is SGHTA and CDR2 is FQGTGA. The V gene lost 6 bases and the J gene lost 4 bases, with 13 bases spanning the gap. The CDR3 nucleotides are TGTGCCAGCAGTACCAGCGGGTTAGGGGCCAACGTCCTGACTTTC. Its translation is CASSTSGLGANVLTF.

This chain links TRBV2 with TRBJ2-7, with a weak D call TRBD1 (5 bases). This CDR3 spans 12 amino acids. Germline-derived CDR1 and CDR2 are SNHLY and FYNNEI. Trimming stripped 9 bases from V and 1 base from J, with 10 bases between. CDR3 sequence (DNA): TGTGCCAGTGAATACAGGTCCTACGAGCAGTACTTC. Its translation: CASEYRSYEQYF.

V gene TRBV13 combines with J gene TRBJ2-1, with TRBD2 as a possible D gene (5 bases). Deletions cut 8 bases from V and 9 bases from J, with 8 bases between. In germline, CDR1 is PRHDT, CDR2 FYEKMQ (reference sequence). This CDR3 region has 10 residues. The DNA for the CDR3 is TGTGCCAGCTTTGGAGGTGAGCAGTTCTTC. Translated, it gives CASFGGEQFF.

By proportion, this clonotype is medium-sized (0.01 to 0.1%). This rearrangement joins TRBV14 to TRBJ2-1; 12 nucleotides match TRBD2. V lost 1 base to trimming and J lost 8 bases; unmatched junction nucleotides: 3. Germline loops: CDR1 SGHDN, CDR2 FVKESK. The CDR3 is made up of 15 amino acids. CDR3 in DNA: TGTGCCAGCAGCCAAGGGTGGACTAGCGGGGATGAGCAGTTCTTC. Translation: CASSQGWTSGDEQFF.

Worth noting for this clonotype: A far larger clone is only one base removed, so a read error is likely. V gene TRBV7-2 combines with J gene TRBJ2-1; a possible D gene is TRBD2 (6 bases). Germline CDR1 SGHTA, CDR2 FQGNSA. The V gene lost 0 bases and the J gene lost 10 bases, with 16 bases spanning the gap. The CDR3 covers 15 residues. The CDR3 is CASSLAGDSYYEQFF. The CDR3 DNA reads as TGTGCCAGCAGCTTAGCGGGGGACTCCTATTACGAGCAGTTCTTC.

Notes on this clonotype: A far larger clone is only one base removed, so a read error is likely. The CDR3, as DNA: TGTGCCAGCAGTTTGAGGACTAGCGAGTGGGGCAATGAGCAGTTCTTC. It yields the protein CASSLRTSEWGNEQFF. The rearrangement links TRBV10-3 to TRBJ2-1; 9 nucleotides align to TRBD2. The germline gives CDR1 ENHRY, CDR2 SYGVKD. The CDR3 spans 16 residues.

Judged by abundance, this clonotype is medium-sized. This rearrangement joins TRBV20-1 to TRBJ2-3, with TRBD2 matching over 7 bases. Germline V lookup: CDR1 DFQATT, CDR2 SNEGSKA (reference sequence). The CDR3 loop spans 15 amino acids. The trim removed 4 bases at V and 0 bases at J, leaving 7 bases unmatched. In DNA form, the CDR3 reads TGCAGTGCTAACCCTAGCGGCTATAGCACAGATACGCAGTATTTT. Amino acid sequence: CSANPSGYSTDTQYF.

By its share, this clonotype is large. In DNA form, the CDR3 reads TGTGCCAGCTCAGAGGGACAGGCGATAATTAACTATGGCTACACCTTC. Encoded protein: CASSEGQAIINYGYTF. This chain connects TRBV18 to TRBJ1-2; 8 nucleotides align to TRBD1. Germline CDR1 reads KGHSH; CDR2 reads LQKENI. J lost 1 base, V lost 5 bases, and 9 bases had no gene match. The CDR3 extends over 16 amino acids.

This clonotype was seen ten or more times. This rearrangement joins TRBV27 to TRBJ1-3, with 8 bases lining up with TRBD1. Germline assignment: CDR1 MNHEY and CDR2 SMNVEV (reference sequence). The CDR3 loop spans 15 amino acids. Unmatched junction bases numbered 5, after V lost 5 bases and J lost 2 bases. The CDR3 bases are TGTGCCAGCAGTCCGACAGGGGCCCCTGGAAACACCATATATTTT. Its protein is CASSPTGAPGNTIYF.

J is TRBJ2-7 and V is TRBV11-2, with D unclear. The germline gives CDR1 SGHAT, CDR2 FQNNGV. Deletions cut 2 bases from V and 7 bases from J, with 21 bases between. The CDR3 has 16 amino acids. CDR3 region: CASSLQSGSSTREQYF. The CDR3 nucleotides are TGTGCCAGCAGCTTACAATCCGGGTCCTCTACGCGTGAGCAGTACTTC.

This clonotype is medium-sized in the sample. The CDR3 here is CAWRPTPNYGYTF. The CDR3 DNA is TGTGCCTGGAGACCCACCCCTAACTATGGCTACACCTTC. The chain is built from TRBV30 and TRBJ1-2; D uncertain. Looked up from germline, CDR1 is GTSNPN and CDR2 is SVGIG (reference sequence). This CDR3 spans 13 amino acids. The V end was cut by 3 bases, the J end by 0 bases, with 8 bases between.

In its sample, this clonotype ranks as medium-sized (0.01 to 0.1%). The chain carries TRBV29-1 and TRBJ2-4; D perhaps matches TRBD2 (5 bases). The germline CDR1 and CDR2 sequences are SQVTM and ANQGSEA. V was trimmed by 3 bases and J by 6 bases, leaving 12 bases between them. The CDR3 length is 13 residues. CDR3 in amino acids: CSVDKGVGNIQYF. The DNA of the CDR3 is TGCAGCGTTGATAAGGGAGTCGGAAACATTCAGTACTTC.

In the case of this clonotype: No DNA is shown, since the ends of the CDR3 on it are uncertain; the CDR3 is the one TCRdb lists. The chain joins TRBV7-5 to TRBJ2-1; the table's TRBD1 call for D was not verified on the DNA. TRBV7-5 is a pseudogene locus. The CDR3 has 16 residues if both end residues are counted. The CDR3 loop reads CISVPAAGQGISEQFF.

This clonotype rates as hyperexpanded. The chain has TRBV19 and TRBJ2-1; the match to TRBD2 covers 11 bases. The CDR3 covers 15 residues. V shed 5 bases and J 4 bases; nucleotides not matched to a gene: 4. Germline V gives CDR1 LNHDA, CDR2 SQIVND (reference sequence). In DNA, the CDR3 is TGTGCCAGTAGTGAGACTAGCGGGAATTACAATGAGCAGTTCTTC. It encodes CASSETSGNYNEQFF.

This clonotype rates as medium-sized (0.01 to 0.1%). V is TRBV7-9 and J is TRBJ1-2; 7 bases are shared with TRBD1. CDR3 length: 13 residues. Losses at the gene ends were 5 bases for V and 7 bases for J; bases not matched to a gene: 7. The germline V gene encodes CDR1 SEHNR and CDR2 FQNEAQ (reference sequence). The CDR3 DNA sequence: TGTGCCAGCAGCCCGACAGGGACCCCTGGCTACACCTTC. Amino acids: CASSPTGTPGYTF.

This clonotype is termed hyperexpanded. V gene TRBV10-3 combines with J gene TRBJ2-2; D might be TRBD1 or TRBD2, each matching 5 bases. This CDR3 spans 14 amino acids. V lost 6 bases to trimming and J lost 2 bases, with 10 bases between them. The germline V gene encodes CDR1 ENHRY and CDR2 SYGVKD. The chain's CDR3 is CAIRQEVNTGELFF. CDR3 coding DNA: TGTGCCATCAGACAGGAGGTTAACACCGGGGAGCTGTTTTTT.

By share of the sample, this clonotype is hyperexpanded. The CDR3 loop is CASSFGGEQFF. As DNA, the CDR3 is TGTGCCAGCAGCTTTGGAGGTGAGCAGTTCTTC. The chain couples TRBV13 to TRBJ2-1; tentatively, D is TRBD2 (5 bases). Germline V lookup: CDR1 PRHDT, CDR2 FYEKMQ (reference sequence). The CDR3 extends over 11 amino acids. V was shortened by 3 bases and J by 9 bases, with 6 bases between the two germline ends. Using reference TRBV13 and TRBJ2-1 for the parts outside the CDR3, the full variable domain is AAGVIQSPRHLIKEKRETATLKCYPIPRHDTVYWYQQGPGQDPQFLISFYEKMQSDKGSIPDRFSAQQFSDYHSELNMSSLELGDSALYFCASSFGGEQFFGPGTRLTVL.